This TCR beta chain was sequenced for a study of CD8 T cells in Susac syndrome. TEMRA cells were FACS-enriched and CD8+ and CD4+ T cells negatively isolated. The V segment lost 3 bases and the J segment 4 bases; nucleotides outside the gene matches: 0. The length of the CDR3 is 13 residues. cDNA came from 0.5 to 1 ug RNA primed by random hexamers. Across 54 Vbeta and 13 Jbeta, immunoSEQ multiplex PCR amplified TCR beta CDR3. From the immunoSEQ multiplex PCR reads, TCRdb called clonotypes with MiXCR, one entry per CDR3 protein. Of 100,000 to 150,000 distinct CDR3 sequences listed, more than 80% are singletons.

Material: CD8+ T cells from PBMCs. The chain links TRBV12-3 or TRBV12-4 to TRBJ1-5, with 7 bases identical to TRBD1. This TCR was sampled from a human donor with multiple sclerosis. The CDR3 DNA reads TGTGCCAGCAGTTTGACAGGGAATCAGCCCCAGCATTTT. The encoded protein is CASSLTGNQPQHF.